The 22 T cell receptor beta chains below come from one sample, sequenced in a study of blood T cell repertoires in COVID-19. Repertoires were generated with immunoSEQ multiplex PCR, while TCRdb's copy carries only in-frame clones and drops some. The sample includes 230,000 or so clones, about 88% of them seen just once. The sequencing sample was made of PBMCs or T cells enriched from blood (not recorded which). The receptors originated from a woman in her 30s who had recovered from COVID-19.

The J gene is TRBJ1-1, the V gene TRBV6-5; D gene ambiguous. The CDR3 covers 13 residues. V shed 4 bases and J shed 1 base, with 7 bases lying between them. Germline CDR1 MNHEY, CDR2 SVGAGI. The CDR3 DNA follows: TGTGCCAGCAGTTGGTCAGGGAACACTGAAGCTTTCTTT. This gives the protein CASSWSGNTEAFF.

Written as DNA, the CDR3 is TGTGCCAGCAGCTCTAGCGGGAACACAGATACGCAGTATTTT. It is translated as CASSSSGNTDTQYF. The genes are TRBV11-3 and TRBJ2-3; the match to TRBD2 covers 9 bases. V gave up 4 bases and J gave up 2 bases; unmatched junction bases: 1. The CDR3 is 14 amino acids. From germline, CDR1 is SGHNT and CDR2 YENEEA.

This clone has more than one count but fewer than ten. The CDR3 coding sequence is TGCAGCGTTGCCAGACTAGCCGTGGAGACCCAGTACTTC. Translating it yields CSVARLAVETQYF. The V and J genes are TRBV29-1 and TRBJ2-5; 7 nucleotides align to TRBD2. CDR1 is SQVTM, CDR2 ANQGSEA, per germline. The CDR3 runs 13 residues. J lost 5 bases, V lost 4 bases, and 7 bases had no gene match.

DNA for the CDR3: TGTGCCAGCAGTTACGGGGGGGTAGGCACTGAAGCTTTCTTT. Translated, it gives CASSYGGVGTEAFF. The chain couples TRBV6-5 to TRBJ1-1; weak D call: TRBD1 (5 bases). This CDR3 has 14 residues. Trimming stripped 2 bases from V and 4 bases from J, with 11 bases between. The germline gives CDR1 MNHEY, CDR2 SVGAGI.

This rearrangement joins TRBV14 to TRBJ2-1, with a tentative D call TRBD1 (6 bases). Germline V gene sequence: CDR1 SGHDN, CDR2 FVKESK. Between the trimmed V and J ends, which lost 0 bases and 0 bases, there was a span of 12 bases. This CDR3 is built from 17 residues. CDR3 coding DNA: TGTGCCAGCAGCCAAGATTGGGGGCCGAGCTCCTACAATGAGCAGTTCTTC. It codes for CASSQDWGPSSYNEQFF.

This rearrangement joins TRBV11-2 to TRBJ1-2, with 7 bases identical to TRBD1. Trimming cost V 6 bases and J 10 bases; bases outside gene matches: 11. The CDR3 loop spans 13 amino acids. CDR1 and CDR2 (germline): SGHAT, FQNNGV. Written as DNA, the CDR3 is TGTGCCAGCAGGAAGACAGGGCAAAGTGACTACACCTTC. Residues: CASRKTGQSDYTF.

The chain is built from TRBV11-3 and TRBJ2-3, with TRBD1 matching over 8 bases. The CDR3 sequence is 15 residues long. The V gene's germline CDR1 is SGHNT and CDR2 YENEEA. The V and J ends lost 1 base and 5 bases, in that order; junction bases with no gene match: 5. The CDR3 DNA is TGTGCCAGCAGCTTAGGGACAGGGTCTGGAGATACGCAGTATTTT. Amino acids: CASSLGTGSGDTQYF.

The CDR3 coding sequence is TGTGCCAGCAGTTCAGGGGGCGAGAACACTGAAGCTTTCTTT. Its translation is CASSSGGENTEAFF. The chain is built from TRBV2 and TRBJ1-1, with 8 bases lining up with TRBD1. Per germline, CDR1 SNHLY and CDR2 FYNNEI. The CDR3 sequence is 14 residues long. V was clipped by 5 bases and J by 1 base; unmatched bases: 3.

The rearrangement joins TRBV5-1 to TRBJ1-2; 8 positions match TRBD1. The germline CDR1 and CDR2 sequences are SGHRS and YFSETQ. With V trimmed by 2 bases and J by 2 bases, 11 bases remained unmatched. The CDR3 is 17 residues long. The CDR3 sequence: CASSLRTGQEGNYGYTF. CDR3 DNA sequence: TGCGCCAGCAGCTTAAGAACGGGACAGGAAGGCAACTATGGCTACACCTTC.

This clone was observed a few times. The chain carries TRBV27 and TRBJ1-1, with 7 bases identical to TRBD1. V shed 5 bases, J shed 1 base, and the junction held 10 bases outside the gene matches. This CDR3 contains 16 residues. From germline, CDR1 is MNHEY and CDR2 SMNVEV (reference sequence). The CDR3 loop is CASSPTGERSNTEAFF. The CDR3 DNA reads as TGTGCCAGCAGTCCAACAGGGGAGAGATCGAACACTGAAGCTTTCTTT.

The chain employs TRBV6-2 or TRBV6-3 and TRBJ1-2; no definite D call. This CDR3 has 16 residues. Germline V gene lookup returns CDR1 MNHEY and CDR2 SVGEGT. The V end lost 0 bases, the J end lost 0 bases, and 11 bases lay between the germline ends. The CDR3 protein is CASSYSPAGTNYGYTF. DNA for the CDR3: TGTGCCAGCAGTTACTCGCCCGCCGGGACTAACTATGGCTACACCTTC.

The chain is built from TRBV11-2 and TRBJ2-3, with D tentatively TRBD2 (7 bases). The CDR3 sequence is 16 residues long. The germline V gene encodes CDR1 SGHAT and CDR2 FQNNGV. V was cut by 7 bases and J by 2 bases, with 19 bases left in between. In DNA form, the CDR3 reads TGTGCCAGCACCTACCTCCGGGGGGCCGACACAGATACGCAGTATTTT. Protein sequence: CASTYLRGADTDTQYF.

This chain uses TRBV6-7 with TRBJ2-5; 9 bases fit TRBD2. TRBV6-7 is an ORF; its function is uncertain. With 1 base clipped from V and 1 base from J, the junction kept 1 base outside the gene matches. This CDR3 is built from 15 residues. The CDR3 spells CASSYLTSGQETQYF. The CDR3 nucleotides are TGTGCCAGCAGTTACTTGACTAGCGGCCAAGAGACCCAGTACTTC.

The chain has TRBV2 and TRBJ2-5; D unresolved. Germline V gene data show CDR1 as SNHLY and CDR2 as FYNNEI. The ends were cut back, 6 bases at V and 0 bases at J, with 11 bases in the middle. The CDR3 covers 14 residues. The CDR3 loop is CASSFIRYQETQYF. CDR3 in DNA: TGTGCCAGCAGCTTTATTCGGTACCAAGAGACCCAGTACTTC. Full variable domain (outside the CDR3, taken from reference TRBV2 and TRBJ2-5): EPEVTQTPSHQVTQMGQEVILRCVPISNHLYFYWYRQILGQKVEFLVSFYNNEISEKSEIFDDQFSVERPDGSNFTLKIRSTKLEDSAMYFCASSFIRYQETQYFGPGTRLLVL.

In this sample, this clone turned up a few times. The sample holds other DNA sequences that translate to the same CDR3. This chain connects TRBV7-9 to TRBJ1-3; 9 bases agree with TRBD1. CDR1 SEHNR and CDR2 FQNEAQ come from the germline V gene (reference sequence). Trimming at V came to 4 bases and at J to 2 bases, leaving 3 bases not matched to a gene. CDR3 size: 15 residues. As DNA, the CDR3 is TGTGCCAGCAGCTCCAGGACAGGGGCTGGAAACACCATATATTTT. Translating gives CASSSRTGAGNTIYF.

The V and J genes are TRBV4-3 and TRBJ1-2; D may be TRBD1 (5 bases). V was cut by 0 bases and J by 3 bases, with 11 bases left in between. Germline-derived CDR1 and CDR2 are LGHNA and YSLEER. The CDR3 loop spans 15 amino acids. In DNA form, the CDR3 reads TGCGCCAGCAGCCAAGATCCGGGGGTCGACTATGGCTACACCTTC. This gives the protein CASSQDPGVDYGYTF.

The J gene is TRBJ1-4, the V gene TRBV27; no firm D call. The ends were cut back, 7 bases at V and 7 bases at J, with 10 bases in the middle. CDR1 MNHEY and CDR2 SMNVEV come from the germline V gene (reference sequence). This CDR3 spans 12 amino acids. Written as DNA, the CDR3 is TGTGCCAGCAAGTTTGGAGGTGAAAAACTGTTTTTT. It codes for CASKFGGEKLFF.

V and J are TRBV14 and TRBJ1-2; 7 bases are a match to TRBD1. The CDR3 totals 16 residues. Trimming took 0 bases from V and 6 from J; bases not matched to a gene: 10. Germline CDR1 SGHDN, CDR2 FVKESK. CDR3 loop: CASSQESRDSGDGYTF. DNA of the CDR3: TGTGCCAGCAGCCAAGAAAGTAGGGACAGCGGAGATGGCTACACCTTC.

This clone was seen a single time. The genes are TRBV4-2 and TRBJ2-5; 12 bases line up with TRBD2. Germline V gives CDR1 LGHNA, CDR2 YNFKEQ. CDR3 length: 19 amino acids. Trimming cost V 0 bases and J 5 bases; bases outside gene matches: 13. CDR3 sequence (DNA): TGTGCCAGCAGCCAAGATCCGGCTAGCGGGGGGGCCCGGAGGGAGACCCAGTACTTC. Its protein product is CASSQDPASGGARRETQYF.

The chain couples TRBV18 to TRBJ2-2, with D possibly TRBD1 on 5 matching bases. CDR1 KGHSH and CDR2 LQKENI come from the germline V gene. Trimming removed 4 bases at V and 5 bases at J, with 17 bases between. The CDR3 length is 16 residues. CDR3 bases: TGTGCCAGCTCACTGTTCGACAGTCGTGGGACCGGGGAGCTGTTTTTT. Amino acids: CASSLFDSRGTGELFF.

The rearrangement uses TRBV10-3 and TRBJ2-7, with 9 bases identical to TRBD1. The germline gives CDR1 ENHRY, CDR2 SYGVKD. There are 14 residues in the CDR3. V shed 3 bases and J 4 bases; nucleotides not matched to a gene: 4. The CDR3 here is CAISDIQGAYEQYF. In nucleotides, the CDR3 is TGTGCCATCAGTGATATACAGGGGGCTTACGAGCAGTACTTC.

For this clone: Other nucleotide sequences from this sample produce the same CDR3. The CDR3 sequence is CASSQVGGTEAFF. The CDR3 region has the DNA TGTGCCAGCAGCCAAGTGGGAGGCACTGAAGCTTTCTTT. V gene TRBV3-1 (or the pseudogene TRBV3-2) combines with J gene TRBJ1-1; D call uncertain. Germline-derived CDR1 and CDR2 are LGHDT and YNNKEL (reference sequence). Trimming removed 1 base from V and 4 bases from J, with 7 bases in between. This CDR3 comprises 13 residues.